This paragraph covers one T cell receptor beta chain sequence. The antigen it binds to is not known. These data come from a study of T cells expressing NK-cell markers (TCRdb year 2020). Study-level background: Three sorted T-cell subsets (CD3+CD56+NKG2C+, CD3+CD56+NKG2C- and CD3+CD56-NKG2C+) from under ten donors had their TCR beta-chain repertoires profiled. Among the eight sequenced donors, seven were HCMV-seropositive and one was HCMV-seronegative. The eight sequenced donors were randomly selected healthy volunteers, three men and five women. Sequencing of the libraries produced 2 x 150 bp reads on Illumina HiSeq 2000/2500, MiSeq or NextSeq.

Sequencing was carried out with an Illumina HiSeq 2000. 5'RACE template switching, by which a universal primer site and unique molecular identifiers were added, was used to make TCR beta cDNA libraries. Priming for cDNA synthesis came from the TCR beta constant segment, and two successive PCR amplification steps followed. The authors' analysis ran thus. MIGEC was used to demultiplex reads and group reads by UMI, and MiTCR was used to assemble and quantify clonotypes. To exclude erroneous sequences, only TCR cDNA sequences supported by at least two reads were retained. Downstream repertoire analysis used the tcR package, and clonotypes were matched across fractions by CDR3 nucleotide sequence plus V segment. VDJmatch was used to annotate antigen specificity against VDJdb, with one amino acid substitution allowed in CDR3. TCRdb reprocessed the reads and lists each CDR3 protein sequence as a single entry, with no DNA. The V and J calls come from TCRdb's annotation, not from the publication. The table for this sample lists 500,000 to 600,000 distinct CDR3 sequences. The top ten clonotypes cover approximately 3.6% of the sample.

Points the paper makes about the study in general: In over five donors, the dominant CD3+CD56+NKG2C+ clonotypes were among the top 10 CD8+ clonotypes and accounted for about 1.0-7.5% of CD8+ T cells. Those dominant clonotypes were again the most abundant among CD3+CD56-NKG2C+ cells in a few donors, at about 25-60.1%. Whether the expanded NKG2C-expressing T cell clones were specific for HCMV antigens remained unclear.

HCMV serostatus was determined by detecting HCMV-specific IgG in serum with a commercial ELISA kit. Peripheral blood mononuclear cells were isolated from blood by Ficoll density gradient centrifugation. Via the germline V gene (reference sequence), CDR1 is WNHNN and CDR2 SYGVQD. From the cysteine up to the phenylalanine, the CDR3 has a length of 12 residues. No DNA accompanies this entry. Material for sequencing was blood T cells: a sorted CD56 or NKG2C T cell subset, CD4+ or CD8+ T cells, or bulk PBMC T cells (not recorded which). This clonotype was obtained from a man aged 18 to 29 in good health. Donor details come from another sample of the same person, matched by shared clones. Recombination connected TRBV10-1 to TRBJ2-1; TCRdb picks TRBD1, but there is no DNA to check that call. The CDR3 in this case is CASSGAGNEQFF.